What follows is one T cell receptor beta chain and its context. The antigen is not known. The data stem from a study of regulatory T cells in long-lasting Graves disease. Time point noted: persistent/refractory GD, antithyroid drugs over 5 years with positive TRAb. Following extraction of RNA from PBMCs, that RNA was used to make the TCR library. Staff took about 9 milliliters of peripheral blood and put it into EDTA tubes. CDR3 regions were amplified by Arm-PCR using iRepertoire HTBI primers to build TCR beta libraries. Authors' processing steps: Segment identification across samples yielded 50 to 80 TRBV and roughly 14 TRBJ segments. One entry per CDR3 protein, called by TCRdb with MiXCR from the multiplex PCR reads. These V and J calls originate from TCRdb's pipeline instead of the authors' own analysis. In the table there are 600,000 to 850,000 distinct CDR3 sequences, approximately 29% of which are singletons.

General study points: Patients with persistent Graves' had lower TCR diversity than newly diagnosed patients. Researchers examined only peripheral blood and not thyroid tissue.

Material: peripheral blood mononuclear cells (PBMCs), obtained when the disease was refractory, from a patient treated with antithyroid drugs. This TCR derives from a female donor with Graves disease.

The CDR3 loop reads CASSIGQGLTNEKLFF. Written as DNA, the CDR3 is TGTGCCAGCAGCATAGGACAGGGACTAACTAATGAAAAACTGTTTTTT. The J gene is TRBJ1-4, the V gene TRBV6-1; 8 nucleotides line up with TRBD1. The V and J ends lost 6 bases and 1 base, in that order; junction bases with no gene match: 7. The CDR3 loop spans 16 amino acids. Germline assignment: CDR1 MNHNS and CDR2 SASEGT.